These 16 T cell receptor beta chains were all obtained from the same sample, sequenced in a study of CD4 T cells in relation to SARS-CoV-2 and coronaviruses. Profiled with immunoSEQ multiplex PCR; TCRdb holds only in-frame clones, not every one. The table shows some 64,000 clones, with about 94% occurring only once. CD4+ T cells from unexposed donors were obtained before the COVID-19 pandemic (2011-2018). Sequenced input: naive CD4+ T cells from PBMCs. Subset: naive CD4+ T cells isolated by negative enrichment. The source is a human donor in good health.

The count of this clone is one. The chain uses TRBV5-5 and TRBJ1-5; D is uncertain. Germline CDR1 and CDR2: SGHKS and YYEKEE (reference sequence). The CDR3 runs to 17 residues. The V gene lost 4 bases and the J gene lost 0 bases, with 17 bases spanning the gap. The CDR3 is CASSPWADPYSNQPQHF. CDR3 coding DNA: TGTGCCAGCAGCCCGTGGGCGGACCCCTATAGCAATCAGCCCCAGCATTTT. The whole variable domain, remainder taken from reference TRBV5-5 and TRBJ1-5, is DAGVTQSPTHLIKTRGQQVTLRCSPISGHKSVSWYQQVLGQGPQFIFQYYEKEERGRGNFPDRFSARQFPNYSSELNVNALLLGDSALYLCASSPWADPYSNQPQHFGDGTRLSIL.

The J gene is TRBJ2-2, the V gene TRBV25-1, with 7 bases matching TRBD1. The V and J ends lost 6 bases and 4 bases, in that order; junction bases with no gene match: 11. The CDR3 has 16 amino acids. CDR1 MGHDK and CDR2 SYGVNS come from the germline V gene. The CDR3 DNA follows: TGTGCCAGCAGCCCTCTCGGGCAGGGGGTCACCGGGGAGCTGTTTTTT. Protein sequence: CASSPLGQGVTGELFF.

With respect to this clone: The junction departs from germline at one end; a sequencing error may be responsible. The CDR3 DNA reads as TGTGCCAGCAGTGAAGAATGGGTTGTCGCGGACTGTCACTTC. It encodes CASSEEWVVADCHF. This chain links TRBV6-1 with TRBJ2-7; the D gene is possibly TRBD2 (5 bases). The CDR3 is 14 residues long. Germline values: CDR1 MNHNS, CDR2 SASEGT.

V is TRBV12-3 or TRBV12-4 and J is TRBJ1-1, with D unclear. The CDR3 is made up of 12 amino acids. V lost 6 bases to trimming and J lost 1 base, with 6 bases between them. CDR3 in amino acids: CASRPGNTEAFF. CDR3 nucleotides: TGTGCCAGCAGACCGGGGAACACTGAAGCTTTCTTT.

The chain employs TRBV10-2 and TRBJ2-3; unclear D gene. Germline CDR1 reads WSHSY; CDR2 reads SAAADI. This CDR3 has 15 amino acids. V lost 8 bases, J lost 0 bases, and 15 bases lay in between. The CDR3 protein is CASGATHLSTDTQYF. CDR3 in DNA: TGCGCCAGCGGAGCGACTCACCTGAGCACAGATACGCAGTATTTT.

This chain joins TRBV28 and TRBJ2-7; 9 positions match TRBD1. Germline CDR1 is MDHEN and CDR2 is SYDVKM. V lost 5 bases and J lost 3; bases outside the gene matches: 5. There are 14 residues in the CDR3. The CDR3 bases are TGTGCCAGCAGTAGCGGGACAGGGTTCTACGAGCAGTACTTC. Protein: CASSSGTGFYEQYF.

The V gene is TRBV3-1 (or the pseudogene TRBV3-2), the J gene TRBJ2-5, with TRBD2 as a possible D gene (5 bases). V was pared by 4 bases and J by 4 bases, with 10 bases between. The CDR3 is 13 residues long. Germline V gene lookup returns CDR1 LGHDT and CDR2 YNNKEL (reference sequence). The CDR3 DNA sequence: TGTGCCAGCAGCCTGGAGGCCCTAGAGACCCAGTACTTC. It specifies CASSLEALETQYF.

The chain has TRBV6-5 and TRBJ2-5, with a tentative D call TRBD2 (6 bases). V was shortened by 8 bases and J by 5 bases, with 21 bases between the two germline ends. CDR1 and CDR2 (germline): MNHEY, SVGAGI. This CDR3 comprises 15 residues. The CDR3 DNA sequence: TGTGCCAGCGAGATTAGCGGAGGGCCCAGGGAGACCCAGTACTTC. It is translated as CASEISGGPRETQYF.

The V and J genes are TRBV10-1 and TRBJ2-2; D is uncertain. Trimming removed 3 bases from V and 4 bases from J, with 12 bases in between. Germline V gene data show CDR1 as WNHNN and CDR2 as SYGVQD (reference sequence). The CDR3 is 15 amino acids. CDR3 sequence (DNA): TGCGCCAGCAGTGACAGGAGATCGTCCACCGGGGAGCTGTTTTTT. It yields the protein CASSDRRSSTGELFF.

The chain joins TRBV27 to TRBJ2-7; the D gene is possibly TRBD1 (6 bases). With 3 bases removed from V and 6 bases from J, the gap between germline ends came to 15 bases. The CDR3 has 14 residues. Germline CDR1 reads MNHEY; CDR2 reads SMNVEV (reference sequence). In DNA, the CDR3 is TGTGCCAGCAGTTTTCAGGGGTCGGTCGCCGAGCAGTACTTC. As protein: CASSFQGSVAEQYF.

The chain's CDR3 is CASSFGGVSTDTQYF. The CDR3 nucleotides are TGTGCCAGCAGCTTTGGGGGAGTGAGCACAGATACGCAGTATTTT. This chain joins TRBV5-4 and TRBJ2-3; either TRBD1 or TRBD2 may fit D (5 bases each). CDR1 is SGHNT and CDR2 is YYREEE in the germline V gene (reference sequence). The CDR3 spans 15 residues. Trimming took off 2 bases at V and 0 bases at J, with 10 bases between the two ends.

The V and J genes are TRBV7-8 and TRBJ2-5; D is uncertain. Germline assignment: CDR1 SGHVS and CDR2 FQNEAQ. This CDR3 has 14 residues. V dropped 3 bases and J dropped 4 bases, with 12 bases sitting between them. The CDR3 sequence: CASSFGIYGETQYF. For the CDR3, the DNA is TGTGCCAGCAGCTTTGGAATATATGGAGAGACCCAGTACTTC. Complete variable domain (other parts from reference TRBV7-8 and TRBJ2-5): GAGVSQSPRYKVAKRGQDVALRCDPISGHVSLFWYQQALGQGPEFLTYFQNEAQLDKSGLPSDRFFAERPEGSVSTLKIQRTQQEDSAVYLCASSFGIYGETQYFGPGTRLLVL.

This clone was recorded only once. The chain combines TRBV28 with TRBJ1-2, with D uncertain. The V and J ends lost 1 base and 9 bases respectively, with 15 bases between them. The V gene's germline CDR1 is MDHEN and CDR2 SYDVKM. This CDR3 contains 14 residues. CDR3 loop: CASSLLAQQLSYTF. CDR3 bases: TGTGCCAGCAGTTTATTGGCCCAACAGCTTAGCTACACCTTC.

This rearrangement joins TRBV2 to TRBJ1-5; the match to TRBD1 covers 8 bases. The junction had 10 bases not matched to a gene; V was cut back by 5 bases and J by 4 bases. The CDR3 covers 16 residues. From germline, CDR1 is SNHLY and CDR2 FYNNEI. The chain's CDR3 is CASSTPGQASNQPQHF. The CDR3 DNA reads TGTGCCAGCAGTACCCCGGGACAGGCCTCAAATCAGCCCCAGCATTTT. Based on the CDR3 plus reference TRBV2 and TRBJ1-5, the full variable domain is EPEVTQTPSHQVTQMGQEVILRCVPISNHLYFYWYRQILGQKVEFLVSFYNNEISEKSEIFDDQFSVERPDGSNFTLKIRSTKLEDSAMYFCASSTPGQASNQPQHFGDGTRLSIL.

The CDR3 bases are TGTGCCAGCAGTTTAGGGGGTAGAGTTACTCAGCCCCAGCATTTT. Amino acid sequence: CASSLGGRVTQPQHF. The chain links TRBV28 to TRBJ1-5; weak D call: TRBD1 (5 bases). CDR1 is MDHEN and CDR2 is SYDVKM in the germline V gene. The V and J ends lost 2 bases and 6 bases respectively, with 14 bases between them. The length of the CDR3 is 15 residues.

The chain joins TRBV5-1 to TRBJ1-2; D perhaps matches TRBD1 (6 bases). The ends were cut back, 0 bases at V and 6 bases at J, with 12 bases in the middle. Per germline, CDR1 SGHRS and CDR2 YFSETQ. The CDR3 length is 14 residues. In nucleotides, the CDR3 is TGCGCCAGCAGCTTGGGGCAGGGGCAGGATGGCTACACCTTC. Encoded protein: CASSLGQGQDGYTF.